This T cell receptor beta chain is from a study of blood T cell repertoires in COVID-19. The wider study: Sites across the United States, Italy and Spain contributed samples from acute and convalescent COVID-19.

Germline V CDR1 and CDR2: GTSNPN, SVGIG (reference sequence). This CDR3 spans 13 amino acids. Trimming took 4 bases from V and 6 from J, leaving 12 bases between them. This table comes from immunoSEQ multiplex PCR, and its TCRdb copy is limited to in-frame clones, with some not included. This sample has roughly 200,000 clones, with under 90% found just once. The TCR was taken from a woman older than 75 with COVID-19, enrolled during active disease. The genes are TRBV30 and TRBJ2-2, with a weak D call TRBD1 (6 bases). Sequencing was carried out using peripheral blood. CDR3 DNA sequence: TGTGCCTGGACCACTCAGGGGTCCGGGGAGCTGTTTTTT. This codes for CAWTTQGSGELFF. Full variable domain (remainder filled in from reference TRBV30 and TRBJ2-2): SQTIHQWPATLVQPVGSPLSLECTVEGTSNPNLYWYRQAAGRGLQLLFYSVGIGQISSEVPQNLSASRPQDRQFILSSKKLLLSDSGFYLCAWTTQGSGELFFGEGSRLTVL.